The rows below give T cell receptor beta chains drawn from one sample of a study of T cells in localized non-small cell lung cancer. TCRdb's table, derived via immunoSEQ multiplex PCR, lists solely in-frame clones and lacks some. The sample yields about 45,000 clones, 65% to 90% seen once. Source: peripheral blood mononuclear cells, taken before any cancer treatment. The receptors stem from a man between 40 and 69 years old with stage III lung adenocarcinoma. The CDR3 runs from the conserved cysteine through the conserved F or W. D genes are given only for firm matches. Clone sizes are given selectively: once, few, many, or a class where the clone is expanded.

j_call clone_size d_call v_call cdr3_nt cdr3_aa
TRBJ2-1 . TRBD2 TRBV2 TGTGCCAGCAGTGTTAACGGGGGGAACAATGAGCAGTTCTTC CASSVNGGNNEQFF
TRBJ1-4 . . TRBV4-2 TGTGCCAGCAGCTTGAGGGGTGGGGAAAAACTGTTTTTT CASSLRGGEKLFF
TRBJ2-4 . TRBD2 TRBV30 TGTGCCTGGGGGACTATAGCCAAAAACATTCAGTACTTC CAWGTIAKNIQYF
TRBJ2-5 . . TRBV28 TGTGCCAGCAGTCCCTTCTCAGGGGCTGAGTACTTC CASSPFSGAEYF
TRBJ2-5 few TRBD2 TRBV9 TGTGCCAGCAGCGTAGAGGGCGCCAGCGGGGCAGAGACCCAGTACTTC CASSVEGASGAETQYF
TRBJ2-1 . . TRBV11-3 TGTGCCAGCAGCAACTCTAGAGATAGCTCCTACAATGAGCAGTTCTTC CASSNSRDSSYNEQFF
TRBJ2-2 . TRBD2 TRBV4-2 TGTGCCAGCAGCCAAGATCATCGGAGTAGCGGGGTGAACACCGGGGAGCTGTTTTTT CASSQDHRSSGVNTGELFF
TRBJ1-6 many . TRBV5-4 TGTGCCAGCAGCTTGCGGGGCCCCGGGGGTAATTCACCCCTCCACTTT CASSLRGPGGNSPLHF
TRBJ2-3 . . TRBV7-2 TGTGCCAGCAGCTTCTCCGGGACGGGAATCTCCACAGATACGCAGTATTTT CASSFSGTGISTDTQYF
TRBJ1-4 . TRBD1 TRBV12-5 TGTGCTAGTGGTTCTAAGTGGGACAGGGTAGAAGGAAGCGTAAATGAAAAACTGTTTTTT CASGSKWDRVEGSVNEKLFF
TRBJ2-2 few . TRBV9 TGTGCCAGCAGCTCAGGACAGCCTACCCTCACCGGGGAGCTGTTTTTT CASSSGQPTLTGELFF
TRBJ2-1 . TRBD2 TRBV7-6 TGTGCCAGCAGCTTAGTGGGTAGCGGGGGGCCTACCTCCTACAATGAGCAGTTCTTC CASSLVGSGGPTSYNEQFF
TRBJ1-4 . . TRBV25-1 TGTGCCAGCACTCGAAGAGGGCCCAGGAACGGAAAAACTGTTTTT CASTRRGPRNGKTVF
TRBJ2-6 . . TRBV27 TGTGCCAGCAGCAGTTACTCTGGGGCCAACGTCCTGACTTTC CASSSYSGANVLTF
TRBJ2-7 . TRBD2 TRBV11-2 TGTGCCAGCAGCCTAACAGCGGGGGGCCAATCCTACGAGCAGTACTTC CASSLTAGGQSYEQYF
TRBJ2-7 few TRBD1 TRBV11-2 TGTGCCAGCAGCTTCGGGACAGACTACGAGCAGTACTTC CASSFGTDYEQYF
TRBJ2-7 . TRBD1 TRBV6-1 TGTGCCAGCAACAGACAGGGGGAGTACTACGAGCAGTACTTC CASNRQGEYYEQYF
TRBJ1-5 few TRBD1 TRBV5-1 TGCGCCAGTCGGACAGGGGAGGATCAGCCCCAGCATTTT CASRTGEDQPQHF
TRBJ2-5 . . TRBV9 TGTGCCAGCAGCGTAGCACTAGCTCAAGAGACCCAGTACTTC CASSVALAQETQYF
TRBJ2-1 . . TRBV10-3 TGTGCCATCAGGCCGGCTTCCCCACCGGGGGAGCAGTTCTTC CAIRPASPPGEQFF
TRBJ2-2 . TRBD1 TRBV13 TGTGCCAGCAGTTCGACCGGGACAGGGGGCCTTGCGTCCGGGGAGCTGTTTTTT CASSSTGTGGLASGELFF
TRBJ1-5 . . TRBV11-2 TGTGCCAGCAGGCCCGGGACGGAAGGTAATCAGCCCCAGCATTTT CASRPGTEGNQPQHF
TRBJ2-5 . . TRBV6-5 TGTGCCAGCAGTTACGGTCGGGGCCGGGAGACCCGGTACTTC CASSYGRGRETRYF
TRBJ2-2 . . TRBV19 TGTGCCAGTAGGGACAGCCCCTCCCCCTACTACACCGGGGAGCTGTTTTTT CASRDSPSPYYTGELFF
TRBJ2-7 . TRBD1 TRBV5-1 TGCGCCAGCAGCCAGACAGGGGCATCCTACGAGCAGTACTTC CASSQTGASYEQYF
TRBJ2-5 . . TRBV30 TGTGCCTGGAGTGAGTCCCGAGAGACCCAGTACTTC CAWSESRETQYF
TRBJ2-1 . TRBD1 TRBV15 TGTGCCACCAGCAAGGGGACAGGACTCTCCTACAATGAGCAGTTCTTC CATSKGTGLSYNEQFF
TRBJ2-7 . TRBD1 TRBV5-1 TGCGCCAGCAGCCCTGGGACAGGGGCCTACGAGCAGTACTTC CASSPGTGAYEQYF
TRBJ2-5 few . TRBV7-2 TGTGCCAGCAGCTCCCCGTGGGAGACCCAGTACTTC CASSSPWETQYF
TRBJ1-5 few TRBD1 TRBV2 TGTGCCAGCAGTGGGACAGGGTTGAGTCAGCCCCAGCATTTT CASSGTGLSQPQHF
TRBJ2-1 . . TRBV4-1 TGCGCCAGCAGCCAAGTTTTGGGTTCTGGTGAGCAGTTCTTC CASSQVLGSGEQFF
TRBJ2-3 . . TRBV5-6 TGTGCCAGCAGCTTGGGACGGGCAGATACGCAGTATTTT CASSLGRADTQYF
TRBJ2-3 . TRBD2 TRBV7-8 TGTGCCAGCAGCCAAATAACGAGCGGGGTAGGGCAGTATTTT CASSQITSGVGQYF
TRBJ1-4 . TRBD1 TRBV5-1 TGCGCCAGCAGCTTGCCCCGGACAGGCTCTACTAATGAAAAACTGTTTTTT CASSLPRTGSTNEKLFF
TRBJ2-7 once TRBD2 TRBV18 TGTGCCAGCTCACAGCGGGGGGGCCAGAAAAGTTTCTACGAGCAGTACTTC CASSQRGGQKSFYEQYF
TRBJ2-7 . TRBD2 TRBV6-4 TGTGCCAGCAGTGCGGCTAGCGGGGTCTCCTACGAGCAGTACTTC CASSAASGVSYEQYF
TRBJ1-6 . . TRBV7-6 TGTGCCAGCAGCTTGACAGCGAATTCACCCCTCCACTTT CASSLTANSPLHF
TRBJ1-2 . . TRBV19 TGTGCCAGTAGTATGGGGGGAAACTATGGCTACACCTTC CASSMGGNYGYTF
TRBJ2-5 . . TRBV5-6 TGTGCCAGCAGCTTAGAATCATTCAGGGGGGTTCGGGGAGAGACCCAGTACTTC CASSLESFRGVRGETQYF
TRBJ2-6 . TRBD1 TRBV19 TGTGCCAGTAGTATGGGTCAGGGGGCTGGGGCCAACGTCCTGACTTTC CASSMGQGAGANVLTF
TRBJ1-5 . . TRBV7-8 TGTGCCAGCAGCTTAGCAGGGGGTAGCAATCAGCCCCAGCATTTT CASSLAGGSNQPQHF
TRBJ2-7 once TRBD1 TRBV6-6 TGTGCCAGCAGCCGACAGGGCTTCGACGAGCAGTACTTC CASSRQGFDEQYF
TRBJ2-2 . TRBD1 TRBV5-6 TGTGCCGGAGCCGGGACAGGGGGCACCGGGGAGCTGTTTTTT CAGAGTGGTGELFF
TRBJ2-7 . TRBD1 TRBV27 TGTGCCAGCAGTTTAACCGGGACAGGTTACTACGAGCAGTACTTC CASSLTGTGYYEQYF
TRBJ2-7 . . TRBV5-8 TGTGCCAACCCGGGACCGTTCCACTACGAGCAGTACTTC CANPGPFHYEQYF
TRBJ1-2 few . TRBV2 TGTGCCAGCAGTGATGTTATAGGGGCGAAGCATGGCTACACCTTC CASSDVIGAKHGYTF
TRBJ1-1 . . TRBV18 TGTGCCAGCTCACCGGAGTGGGTCGGGGGCACTGAAGCTTTCTTT CASSPEWVGGTEAFF
TRBJ2-3 . TRBD2 TRBV27 TGTGCCAGCAGTTTCGGACTAGCGGGGGGGCCGGACACGCAGTATTTT CASSFGLAGGPDTQYF
TRBJ1-5 . . TRBV5-1 TGCGCCAGCGCTTTAGGGGAAAACGGAATCAATCAGCCCCAGCATTTT CASALGENGINQPQHF
TRBJ1-1 . . TRBV30 TGTGCCTGGAGTGTCGGGGTGAACACTGAAGCTTTCTTT CAWSVGVNTEAFF
TRBJ1-1 . . TRBV2 TGTGCCAGCTCCTACACTGAAGCTTTCTTT CASSYTEAFF
TRBJ2-3 . TRBD2 TRBV29-1 TGCAGCGCCCGACTAGCGGGGGAAGATACGCAGTATTTT CSARLAGEDTQYF
TRBJ2-7 . . TRBV5-4 TGTGCCAGCAGCTTGGGGGTCGTCCCCTACGAGCAGTACTTC CASSLGVVPYEQYF
TRBJ2-7 . . TRBV10-2 TGCGCCAGCAAACCGGCGTCAGGACTTTCCTACGAGCAGTACTTC CASKPASGLSYEQYF